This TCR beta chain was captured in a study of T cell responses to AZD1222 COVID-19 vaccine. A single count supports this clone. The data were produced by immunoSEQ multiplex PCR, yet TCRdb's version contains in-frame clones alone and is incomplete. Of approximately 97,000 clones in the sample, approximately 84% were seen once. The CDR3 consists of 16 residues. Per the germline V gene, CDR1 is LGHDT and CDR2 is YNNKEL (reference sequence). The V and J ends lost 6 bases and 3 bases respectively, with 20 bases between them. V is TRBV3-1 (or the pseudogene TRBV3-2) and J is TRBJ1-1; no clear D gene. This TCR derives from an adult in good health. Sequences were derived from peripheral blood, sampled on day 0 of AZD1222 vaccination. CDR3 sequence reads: CASRPTRSREHTEAFF. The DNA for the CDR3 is TGTGCCAGCAGACCCACCCGATCAAGGGAGCACACTGAAGCTTTCTTT.